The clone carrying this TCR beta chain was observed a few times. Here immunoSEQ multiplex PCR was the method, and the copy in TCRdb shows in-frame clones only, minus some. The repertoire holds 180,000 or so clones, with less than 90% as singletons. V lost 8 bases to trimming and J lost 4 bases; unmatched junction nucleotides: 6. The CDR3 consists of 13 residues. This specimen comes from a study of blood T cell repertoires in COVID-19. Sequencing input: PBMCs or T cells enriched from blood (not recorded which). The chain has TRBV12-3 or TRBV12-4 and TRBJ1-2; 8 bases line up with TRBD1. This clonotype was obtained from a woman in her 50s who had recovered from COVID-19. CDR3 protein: CASGQGIVYGYTF. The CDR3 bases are TGTGCCAGCGGACAGGGCATCGTCTATGGCTACACCTTC.